This T cell receptor beta chain originates from a study of OX40 agonist ivuxolimab in advanced cancers. Points on this clone: The antigen is not known.

Findings of the study overall: CD4+ T cells averaged fewer expanded clones than CD8+ T cells.

CDR1 SGHAT and CDR2 FQDESV come from the germline V gene (reference sequence). The CDR3 is 11 residues long. The V end was cut by 3 bases, the J end by 8 bases, with 5 bases between. Data came from immunoSEQ multiplex PCR; TCRdb stores just in-frame clones and leaves some out. Of under 90,000 clones in the sample, 89% were seen once. The clonotype comes from an adult with an advanced solid tumor such as melanoma, head and neck, liver or kidney cancer. The source material was CD4+ or CD8+ T cells sorted from blood, sampled in a trial of the OX40 agonist ivuxolimab. This rearrangement joins TRBV11-1 to TRBJ2-1; D remains ambiguous. CDR3 protein: CASSFEDEQFF. The CDR3 nucleotides read TGTGCCAGCAGCTTCGAGGATGAGCAGTTCTTC.